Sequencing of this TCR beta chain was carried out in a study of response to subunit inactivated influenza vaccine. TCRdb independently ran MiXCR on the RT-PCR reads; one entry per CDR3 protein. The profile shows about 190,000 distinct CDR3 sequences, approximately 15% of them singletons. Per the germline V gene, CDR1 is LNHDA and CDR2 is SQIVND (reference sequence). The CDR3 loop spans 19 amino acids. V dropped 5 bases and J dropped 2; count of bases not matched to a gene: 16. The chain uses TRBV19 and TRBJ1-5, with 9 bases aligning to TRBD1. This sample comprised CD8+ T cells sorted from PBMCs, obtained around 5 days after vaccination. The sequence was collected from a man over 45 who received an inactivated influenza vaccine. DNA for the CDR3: TGTGCCAGTAGTCCAACCGGGACAGGGATCGTTTGGGGCAATCAGCCCCAGCATTTT. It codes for CASSPTGTGIVWGNQPQHF.